The TCR beta chain described here comes from a study of T-cell memory formation after mild COVID-19. Turning to the study itself: Across donors, TCR clusters were largely donor specific.

TCRdb called the 5' RACE reads again in MiXCR, with one record for every CDR3 protein. The sample lists 180,000 or so distinct CDR3 sequences; around a tenth were seen once. This CDR3 has 15 residues. Germline V lookup: CDR1 KGHSH, CDR2 LQKENI. Trimming took off 6 bases at V and 1 base at J, with 13 bases between the two ends. The chain has TRBV18 and TRBJ2-1; D call uncertain. The TCR originated in a man aged 18 to 29 who had mild COVID-19 (a few samples of this study predate the infection). Cell type and time point are not known. Sequencing was performed on PBMCs or a T cell subset sorted from them (not recorded which). The CDR3, as DNA: TGTGCCAGCTCCCCGGCGGTTGAATCCTACAATGAGCAGTTCTTC. Residues: CASSPAVESYNEQFF.